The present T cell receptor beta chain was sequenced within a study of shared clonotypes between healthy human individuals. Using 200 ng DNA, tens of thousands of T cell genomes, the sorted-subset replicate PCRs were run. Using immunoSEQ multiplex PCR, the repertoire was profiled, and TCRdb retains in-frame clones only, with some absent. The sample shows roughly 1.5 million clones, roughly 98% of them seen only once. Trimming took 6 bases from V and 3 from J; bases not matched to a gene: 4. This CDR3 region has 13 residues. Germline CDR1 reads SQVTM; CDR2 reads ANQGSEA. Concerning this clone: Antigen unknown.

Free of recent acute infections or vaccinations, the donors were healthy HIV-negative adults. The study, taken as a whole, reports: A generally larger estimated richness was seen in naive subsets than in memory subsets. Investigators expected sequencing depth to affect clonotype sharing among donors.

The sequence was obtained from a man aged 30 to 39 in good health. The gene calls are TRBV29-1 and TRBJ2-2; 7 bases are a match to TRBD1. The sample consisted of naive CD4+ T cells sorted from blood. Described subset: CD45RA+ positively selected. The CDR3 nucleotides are TGCAGCGTGGACAGGTTTGACACCGGGGAGCTGTTTTTT. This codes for CSVDRFDTGELFF.